This T cell receptor beta chain originates from a study of regulatory T cells in long-lasting Graves disease. With respect to this clonotype: The antigen remains unidentified. Compared with germline, one end of the junction differs, possibly owing to a read error.

Study outcomes and limitations: Whereas about a thousand public clonotypes were shared by new patients, persistent patients shared more, at 2,500 to 3,000. Less diverse TCR repertoires were seen in persistent Graves' patients than in newly diagnosed ones. TRBV28, TRBJ1-2 and TRBJ2-5 were segments that persistent disease favored.

Germline V CDR1 and CDR2: MNHEY, SMNVEV (reference sequence). There are 12 residues in the CDR3. CDR3-region Arm-PCR and iRepertoire HTBI primers produced the TCR beta libraries. TCRdb redid the calling of the multiplex PCR reads with MiXCR, one entry per CDR3 protein. The data show 500,000 to 700,000 distinct CDR3 sequences, about 15% seen once. Stated time point: newly diagnosed GD, antithyroid drugs for less than 3 months. There was RNA extracted from PBMCs, and the TCR library was made from it. These records were also assigned to another study, of T cells in Graves' hyperthyroidism and ophthalmopathy.

The source was peripheral blood mononuclear cells (PBMCs), collected at new diagnosis, from a patient treated with antithyroid drugs. This chain joins TRBV27 and TRBJ2-1; a possible D gene is TRBD2 (6 bases). The clonotype was recovered from a woman in her thirties with Graves disease. CDR3 amino acids: CASSLSQGGEVF. The DNA of the CDR3 is TGTGCCAGCAGTTTATCTCAGGGCGGGGAGGTCTTC.